This TCR beta chain was observed in a study of beta chain features in type 1 diabetes. Study context: Over all samples combined, 90 million to 140 million sorted cells were examined.

Details on this clone: The antigen is undetermined.

Whole-study findings and limits: Individuals with type 1 diabetes displayed fewer insertions and more deletions at VDJ junctions.

Expressed TCRB transcripts were sequenced after all isolated RNA was converted to cDNA. Here immunoSEQ multiplex PCR was the method, and the copy in TCRdb shows in-frame clones only, minus some. Seen here are about 340,000 clones, 7% to 9% observed once, and the top ten hold less than 0.5%. V was pared by 4 bases and J by 4 bases, with 7 bases between. CDR1 SNHLY and CDR2 FYNNEI come from the germline V gene. The CDR3 covers 12 residues. The sequenced sample was central memory CD4+ T cells from blood. The origin of this receptor is a woman aged 18-29 years in good health. V usage is TRBV2 and J usage is TRBJ1-1, with D perhaps matching TRBD1 (5 bases). The DNA of the CDR3 is TGTGCCAGCAGTGCAGGGTTCACTGAAGCTTTCTTT. It codes for CASSAGFTEAFF.